This T cell receptor beta chain was documented in a study of low-dose radiotherapy and immunotherapy resistance in tumors. Study overall: The study administered intravenous cyclophosphamide at 200 mg/m2 every two weeks, one day ahead of radiation and immunotherapy. Daily intake of oral aspirin 300 mg by patients lasted four cycles and began on cycle 1 day 1.

cDNA synthesis used a TRAV/TRBV-specific primer set for both chains. Both a constant-region primer and a V-primer adapter served to amplify TCRs across 15 to 20 PCR cycles. Using its own MiXCR run on the reads, TCRdb lists one record per CDR3 protein. Seen here are around 65,000 distinct CDR3 sequences, about 30% observed once, and the top ten hold 6.6%. Germline values: CDR1 SGHVS, CDR2 FQNEAQ. CDR3 size: 15 residues. V was pared by 0 bases and J by 4 bases, with 5 bases of the junction left unmatched. Time point: before trial treatment. It was nivolumab, ipilimumab, aspirin, low-dose cyclophosphamide and low-dose radiotherapy that donors received. This clonotype was seen at least ten times.

This chain uses TRBV7-8 with TRBJ1-1; 7 nucleotides align to TRBD1. This sequence originates from a male donor with rectosigmoid adenocarcinoma. This sample comprised PBMCs, obtained before treatment. DNA of the CDR3: TGTGCCAGCAGCTTAGCGCCAGGGGGGGCCACTGAAGCTTTCTTT. It codes for CASSLAPGGATEAFF.